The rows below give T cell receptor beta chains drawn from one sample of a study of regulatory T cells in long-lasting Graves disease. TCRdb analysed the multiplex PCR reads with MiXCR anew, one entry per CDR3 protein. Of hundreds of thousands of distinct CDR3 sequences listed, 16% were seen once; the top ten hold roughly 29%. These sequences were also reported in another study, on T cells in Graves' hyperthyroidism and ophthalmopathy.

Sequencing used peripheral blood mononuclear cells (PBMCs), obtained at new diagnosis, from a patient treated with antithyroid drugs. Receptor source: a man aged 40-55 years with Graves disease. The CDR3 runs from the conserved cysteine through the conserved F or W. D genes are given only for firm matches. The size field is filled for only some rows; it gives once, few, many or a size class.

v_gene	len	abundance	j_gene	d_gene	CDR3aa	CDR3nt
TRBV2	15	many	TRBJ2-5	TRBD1	CASSSWGQGDRTQYF	TGTGCCAGCAGCAGTTGGGGACAGGGGGACCGGACCCAGTACTTC
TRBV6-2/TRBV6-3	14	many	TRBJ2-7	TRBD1	CASSSDRGATKLYF	TGTGCCAGCAGTTCAGACAGGGGCGCCACAAAGTTGTACTTC
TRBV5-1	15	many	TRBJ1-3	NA	CASSLDRSSGNTIYF	TGCGCCAGCAGCTTGGACAGGTCCTCTGGAAACACCATATATTTT
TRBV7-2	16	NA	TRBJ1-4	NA	CASSRVSDTVNEKLFF	TGTGCCAGCAGCCGAGTTTCGGACACGGTGAATGAAAAACTGTTTTTT
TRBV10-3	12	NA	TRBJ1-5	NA	CAIKNSNQPQHF	TGTGCCATCAAGAATAGCAATCAGCCCCAGCATTTT
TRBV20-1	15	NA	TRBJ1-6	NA	CSARDVRTGNSPLHF	TGCAGTGCTAGAGATGTTAGGACGGGTAATTCACCCCTCCACTTT
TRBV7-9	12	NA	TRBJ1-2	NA	CASSFTGGGYTF	TGTGCCAGCAGCTTTACGGGGGGCGGCTACACCTTC
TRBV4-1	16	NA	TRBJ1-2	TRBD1	CASSQPGTGLNYGYTF	TGCGCCAGCAGCCAACCTGGGACAGGGCTCAACTATGGCTACACCTTC
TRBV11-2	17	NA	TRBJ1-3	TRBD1	CASSTGPLRGPGNTIYF	TGTGCCAGCAGCACAGGACCTCTGAGGGGGCCTGGAAACACCATATATTTT
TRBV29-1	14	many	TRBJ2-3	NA	CSVEKPRVADTQYF	TGCAGCGTCGAAAAGCCAAGGGTCGCAGATACGCAGTATTTT
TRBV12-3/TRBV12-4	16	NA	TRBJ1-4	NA	CASSLQGPTTNEKLLF	TGTGCCAGCAGTTTGCAGGGACCGACAACTAATGAAAAACTGCTTTTT
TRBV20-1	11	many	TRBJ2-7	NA	CSAPIWSEQYF	TGCAGTGCTCCCATCTGGTCCGAGCAGTACTTC
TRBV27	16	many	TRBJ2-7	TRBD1	CASSAGVGQGPGEQYF	TGTGCCAGCAGCGCCGGTGTGGGACAGGGGCCTGGCGAGCAGTACTTC
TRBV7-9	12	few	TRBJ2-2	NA	CASRSYSGELFF	TGTGCCAGCAGATCTTACAGCGGGGAGCTGTTTTTT
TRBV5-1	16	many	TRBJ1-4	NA	CASSLDQGRTNEKLFF	TGCGCCAGCAGCTTGGATCAGGGACGAACTAATGAAAAACTGTTTTTT
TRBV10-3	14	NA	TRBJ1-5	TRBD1	CAIGGSGGNQPQHF	TGTGCCATCGGCGGGTCAGGGGGGAATCAGCCCCAGCATTTT
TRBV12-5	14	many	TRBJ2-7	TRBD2	CASGVSGGGYEQYF	TGTGCTAGTGGTGTGAGCGGGGGTGGCTACGAGCAGTACTTC
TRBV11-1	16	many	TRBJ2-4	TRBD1	CASSDRGMVAKNIQYF	TGTGCCAGCAGTGACAGGGGGATGGTGGCCAAAAACATTCAGTACTTC
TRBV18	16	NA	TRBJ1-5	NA	CASSARGGAGNQPQHF	TGTGCCAGCTCAGCTCGTGGGGGCGCCGGCAATCAGCCCCAGCATTTT
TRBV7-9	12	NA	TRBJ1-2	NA	CASSPLNYGYTF	TGTGCCAGCAGCCCCCTGAACTATGGCTACACCTTC
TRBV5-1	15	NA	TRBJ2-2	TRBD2	CASVSGRTNTGELFF	TGCGCCAGCGTTAGCGGGAGGACGAACACCGGGGAGCTGTTTTTT
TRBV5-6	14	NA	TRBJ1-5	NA	CASSLGPHNQPQHF	TGTGCCAGCAGCTTGGGCCCCCACAATCAGCCCCAGCATTTT
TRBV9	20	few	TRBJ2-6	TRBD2	CASVPRGTSGPLTGANVLTF	TGTGCCAGCGTACCACGAGGGACTAGCGGGCCTCTGACCGGGGCCAACGTCCTGACTTTC
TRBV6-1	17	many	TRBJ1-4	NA	CASSPQQGLVTNEKLFF	TGTGCCAGCAGTCCCCAACAGGGACTGGTGACTAATGAAAAACTGTTTTTT
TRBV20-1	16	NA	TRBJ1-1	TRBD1	CSASGTASRVNTEAFF	TGCAGTGCAAGTGGGACAGCTTCTCGGGTTAATACTGAAGCTTTCTTT
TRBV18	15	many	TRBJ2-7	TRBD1	CASSRTGNRDYEQYF	TGTGCCAGCTCAAGGACAGGGAATAGGGATTACGAGCAGTACTTC
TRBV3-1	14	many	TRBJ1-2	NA	CASSQDLAYYGYTF	TGTGCCAGCAGCCAAGATCTTGCGTACTATGGCTACACCTTC
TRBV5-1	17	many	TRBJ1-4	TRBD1	CASSPGTGGLTNEKLFF	TGCGCCAGCAGCCCCGGGACAGGGGGCCTAACTAATGAAAAACTGTTTTTT
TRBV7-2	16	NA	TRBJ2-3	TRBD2	CASSLSSGGASDTQYF	TGTGCCAGCAGCTTATCTAGCGGGGGAGCCTCAGATACGCAGTATTTT
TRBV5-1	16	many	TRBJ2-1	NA	CASSLKTYSSYNEQFF	TGCGCCAGCAGCTTGAAGACGTATAGCTCCTACAATGAGCAGTTCTTC